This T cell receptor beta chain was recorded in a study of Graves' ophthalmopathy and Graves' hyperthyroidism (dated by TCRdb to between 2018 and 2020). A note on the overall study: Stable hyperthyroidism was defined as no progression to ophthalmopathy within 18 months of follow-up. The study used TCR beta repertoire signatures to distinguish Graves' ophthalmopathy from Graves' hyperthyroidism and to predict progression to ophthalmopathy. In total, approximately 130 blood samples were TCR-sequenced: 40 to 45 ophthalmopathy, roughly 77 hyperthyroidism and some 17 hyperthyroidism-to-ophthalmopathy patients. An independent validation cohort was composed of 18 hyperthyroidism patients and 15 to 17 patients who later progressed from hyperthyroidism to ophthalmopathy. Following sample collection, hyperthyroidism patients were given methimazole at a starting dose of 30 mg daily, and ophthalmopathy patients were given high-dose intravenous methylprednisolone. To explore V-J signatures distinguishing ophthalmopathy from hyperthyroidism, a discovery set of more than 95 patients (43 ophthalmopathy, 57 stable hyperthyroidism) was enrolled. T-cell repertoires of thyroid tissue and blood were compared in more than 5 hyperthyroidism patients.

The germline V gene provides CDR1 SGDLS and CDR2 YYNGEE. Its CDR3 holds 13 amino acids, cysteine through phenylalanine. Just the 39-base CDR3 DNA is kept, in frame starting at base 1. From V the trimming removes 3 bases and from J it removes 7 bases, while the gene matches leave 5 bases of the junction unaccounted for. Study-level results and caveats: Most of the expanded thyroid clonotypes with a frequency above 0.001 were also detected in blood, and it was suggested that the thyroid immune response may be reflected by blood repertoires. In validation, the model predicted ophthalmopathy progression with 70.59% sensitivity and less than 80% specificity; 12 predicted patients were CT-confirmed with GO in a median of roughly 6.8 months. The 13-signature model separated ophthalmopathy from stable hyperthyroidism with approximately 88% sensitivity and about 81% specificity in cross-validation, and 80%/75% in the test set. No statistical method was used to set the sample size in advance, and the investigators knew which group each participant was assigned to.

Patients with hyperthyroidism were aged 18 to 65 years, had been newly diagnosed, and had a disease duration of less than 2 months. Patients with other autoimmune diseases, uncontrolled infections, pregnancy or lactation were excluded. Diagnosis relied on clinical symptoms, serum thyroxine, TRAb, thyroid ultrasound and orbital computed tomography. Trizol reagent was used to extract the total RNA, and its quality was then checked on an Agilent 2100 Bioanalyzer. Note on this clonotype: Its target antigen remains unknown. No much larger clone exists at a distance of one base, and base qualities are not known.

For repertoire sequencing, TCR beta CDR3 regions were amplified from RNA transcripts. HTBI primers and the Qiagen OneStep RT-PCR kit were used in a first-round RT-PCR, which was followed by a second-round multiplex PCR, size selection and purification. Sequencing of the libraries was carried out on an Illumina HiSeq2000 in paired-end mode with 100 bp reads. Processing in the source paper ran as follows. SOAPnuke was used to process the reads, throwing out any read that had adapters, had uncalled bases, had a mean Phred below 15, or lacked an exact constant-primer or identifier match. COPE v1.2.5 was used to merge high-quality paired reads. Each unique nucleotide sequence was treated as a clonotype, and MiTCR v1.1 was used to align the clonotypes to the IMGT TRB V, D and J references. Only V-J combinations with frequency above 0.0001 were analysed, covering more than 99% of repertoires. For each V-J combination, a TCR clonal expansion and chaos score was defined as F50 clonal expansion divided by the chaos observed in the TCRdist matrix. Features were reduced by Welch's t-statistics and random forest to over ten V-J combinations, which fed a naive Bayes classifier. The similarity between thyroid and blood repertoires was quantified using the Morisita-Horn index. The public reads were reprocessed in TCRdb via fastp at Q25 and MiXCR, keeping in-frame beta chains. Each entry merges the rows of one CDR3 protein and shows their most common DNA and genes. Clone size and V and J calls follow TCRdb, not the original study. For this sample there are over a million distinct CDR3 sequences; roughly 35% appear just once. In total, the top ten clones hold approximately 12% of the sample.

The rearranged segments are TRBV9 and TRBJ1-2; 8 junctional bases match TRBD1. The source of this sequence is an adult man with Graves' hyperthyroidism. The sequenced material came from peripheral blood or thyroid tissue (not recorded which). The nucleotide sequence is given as TGTGCCAGCAGCGCTAAGGGGACAGGTGGCTACACCTTC. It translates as CASSAKGTGGYTF.